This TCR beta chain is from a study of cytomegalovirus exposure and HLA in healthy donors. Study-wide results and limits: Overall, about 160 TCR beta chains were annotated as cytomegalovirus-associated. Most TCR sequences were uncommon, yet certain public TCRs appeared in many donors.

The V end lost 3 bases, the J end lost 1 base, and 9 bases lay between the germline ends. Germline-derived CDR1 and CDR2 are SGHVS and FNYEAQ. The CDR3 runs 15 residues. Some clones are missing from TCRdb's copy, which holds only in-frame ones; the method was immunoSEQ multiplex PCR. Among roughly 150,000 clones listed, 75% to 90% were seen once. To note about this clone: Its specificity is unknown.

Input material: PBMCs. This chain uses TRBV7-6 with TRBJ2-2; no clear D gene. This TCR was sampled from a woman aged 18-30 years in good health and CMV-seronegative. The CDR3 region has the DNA TGTGCCAGCAGCTTCGGGTCCAGGAACACCGGGGAGCTGTTTTTT. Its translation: CASSFGSRNTGELFF.